Listed here are 5 T cell receptor beta chains from one sample, sequenced in a study of Graves' ophthalmopathy and Graves' hyperthyroidism (dated 2018 in TCRdb). The listed sequencing device is Illumina HiSeq 2000. For repertoire sequencing, TCR beta CDR3 regions were amplified from RNA transcripts. The first round was an RT-PCR using HTBI primers with the Qiagen OneStep RT-PCR kit, and this first round was followed by a second-round multiplex PCR, then size selection and purification. The public reads were reprocessed in TCRdb via fastp at Q25 and MiXCR, keeping in-frame beta chains. Records with the same CDR3 protein are collapsed into one entry carrying the most frequent genes and DNA. For this sample the table gives about 740,000 distinct CDR3 sequences, of which 40% were detected only once. Together, the top ten hold approximately 46% of the sample. Sequencing used peripheral blood. The receptors were gathered from an adult man with Graves' ophthalmopathy.

This clonotype was seen ten or more times. The chain carries TRBV7-9 and TRBJ1-4, with 7 bases fitting TRBD1. The germline gives CDR1 SEHNR, CDR2 FQNEAQ (reference sequence). The CDR3 length is 16 residues. Losses at the gene ends were 5 bases for V and 2 bases for J; bases not matched to a gene: 8. The CDR3 region is CASSNRQGLTNEKLFF. In DNA form, the CDR3 reads TGTGCCAGCAGCAATCGACAGGGTTTGACTAATGAAAAACTGTTTTTT.

This clonotype was detected many times. V usage is TRBV10-1 and J usage is TRBJ2-7; TRBD1 aligns across 7 bases. V lost 6 bases and J lost 2; bases outside the gene matches: 7. Germline V lookup: CDR1 WNHNN, CDR2 SYGVQD (reference sequence). The CDR3 length is 14 residues. CDR3 protein: CASRSTGTAYEQYF. The CDR3 DNA is TGCGCCAGCAGGTCGACCGGGACAGCCTACGAGCAGTACTTC.

The V and J genes are TRBV7-3 and TRBJ1-6; 7 nucleotides align to TRBD1. Germline V gene data show CDR1 as SGHTA and CDR2 as FQGTGA. The CDR3 runs 13 residues. The CDR3: CANRQGRYSPLHF. The CDR3 DNA is TGTGCTAATCGACAGGGAAGGTATTCACCCCTCCACTTT.

This chain uses TRBV18 with TRBJ1-5; 10 bases fit TRBD1. V dropped 5 bases and J dropped 7; count of bases not matched to a gene: 5. The CDR3 has 14 amino acids. Germline V gene data show CDR1 as KGHSH and CDR2 as LQKENI. The CDR3 here is CASSTDRGLQPQHF. For the CDR3, the DNA is TGTGCCAGCTCAACGGACAGGGGGTTACAGCCCCAGCATTTT.

Concerning this clonotype: At one of its ends the junction is not consistent with the germline gene, which may arise from a read error. The J gene is TRBJ1-3, the V gene TRBV9; D ambiguous. The germline V gene encodes CDR1 SGDLS and CDR2 YYNGEE. This CDR3 contains 15 residues. The CDR3 DNA reads TGTGCCAGCAGCCCCCTCGACCGGGTTGGAGACACCATATATTTT. Translating gives CASSPLDRVGDTIYF.